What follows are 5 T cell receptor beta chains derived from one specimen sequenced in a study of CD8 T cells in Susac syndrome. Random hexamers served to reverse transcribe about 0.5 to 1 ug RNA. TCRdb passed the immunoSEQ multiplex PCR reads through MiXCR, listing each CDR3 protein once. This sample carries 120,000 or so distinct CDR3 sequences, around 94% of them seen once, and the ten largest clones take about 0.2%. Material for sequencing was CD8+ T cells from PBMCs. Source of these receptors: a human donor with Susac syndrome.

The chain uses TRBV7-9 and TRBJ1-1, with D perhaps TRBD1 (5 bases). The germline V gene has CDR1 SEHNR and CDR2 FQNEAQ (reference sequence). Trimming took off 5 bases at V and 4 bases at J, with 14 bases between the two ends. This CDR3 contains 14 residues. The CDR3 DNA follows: TGTGCCAGCAGCCCCCGGGAGGGGCGCACTGAAGCTTTCTTT. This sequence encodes CASSPREGRTEAFF.

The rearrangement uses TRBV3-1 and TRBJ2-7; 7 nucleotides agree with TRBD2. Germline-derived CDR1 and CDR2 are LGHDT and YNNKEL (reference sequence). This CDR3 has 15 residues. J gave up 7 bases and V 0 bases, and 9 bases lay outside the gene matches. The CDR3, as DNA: TGTGCCAGCAGCCAAGAGGCGAGCGGGGTGAGTGAGCAGTACTTC. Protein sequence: CASSQEASGVSEQYF.

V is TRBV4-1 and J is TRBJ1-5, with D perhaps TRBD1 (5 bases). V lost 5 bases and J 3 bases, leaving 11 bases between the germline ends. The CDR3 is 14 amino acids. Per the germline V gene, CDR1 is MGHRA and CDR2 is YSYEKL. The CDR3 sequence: CASSEGWNNQPQHF. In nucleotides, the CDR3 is TGCGCCAGCAGCGAGGGGTGGAACAATCAGCCCCAGCATTTT.

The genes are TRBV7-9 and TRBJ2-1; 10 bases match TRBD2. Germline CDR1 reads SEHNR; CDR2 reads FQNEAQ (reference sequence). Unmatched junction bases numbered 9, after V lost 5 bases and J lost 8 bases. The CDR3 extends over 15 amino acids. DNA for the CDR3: TGTGCCAGCAGCCAAGGGCTAGCGGGAGACTATGAGCAGTTCTTC. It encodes CASSQGLAGDYEQFF.

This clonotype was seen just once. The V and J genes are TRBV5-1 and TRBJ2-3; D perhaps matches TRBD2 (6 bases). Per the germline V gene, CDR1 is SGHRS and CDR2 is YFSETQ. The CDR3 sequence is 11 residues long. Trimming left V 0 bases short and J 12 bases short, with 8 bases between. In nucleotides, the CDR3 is TGCGCCAGCAGCTTGGGGAGGGGTCAGTATTTT. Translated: CASSLGRGQYF.